The next 23 T cell receptor beta chains were all read from a single sample in a study of blood T cells in healthy people across ages. Primers used in a second PCR of about 6 to 11 cycles were a sample-barcoded 5' primer and a J-beta primer mix. TCRdb re-analysed the 5' RACE reads in MiXCR, keeping a single row per CDR3 protein. Found here are 1.5 million to 2 million distinct CDR3 sequences, under 30% of them singletons; the top ten hold 6.5% to 8.5%. Specimen: blood. The receptors derive from a woman aged 25 to 39 in good health.

The chain links TRBV28 to TRBJ2-7; 7 bases fit TRBD1. The CDR3 has 17 residues. Germline CDR1 is MDHEN and CDR2 is SYDVKM. With 5 bases clipped from V and 1 base from J, the junction kept 14 bases outside the gene matches. The CDR3 loop reads CASSTKRDRKKSYEQYF. CDR3 DNA: TGTGCCAGCAGTACTAAACGGGACAGAAAAAAATCCTACGAGCAGTACTTC.

This clonotype was observed a single time. CDR3: CASSGVQGKQYF. CDR3 coding DNA: TGTGCCAGCAGTGGGGTCCAAGGCAAGCAGTACTTC. The genes are TRBV2 and TRBJ2-4; no firm D call. V lost 4 bases to trimming and J lost 13 bases, with 14 bases between them. CDR1 is SNHLY and CDR2 is FYNNEI in the germline V gene. The CDR3 has 12 residues.

A note on this clonotype: A much larger clone differs by one base, so this may be a read error. This chain joins TRBV7-9 and TRBJ2-1; 8 bases fit TRBD1. Germline CDR1 reads SEHNR; CDR2 reads FQNEAQ (reference sequence). With V trimmed by 11 bases and J by 5 bases, 8 bases remained unmatched. The CDR3 spans 13 residues. CDR3 sequence: CALPGGPHNEQFF. The DNA of the CDR3 is TGTGCCTTGCCAGGGGGCCCGCACAATGAGCAGTTCTTC. Looking up the rest from reference TRBV7-9 and TRBJ2-1 gives the full variable domain: DTGVSQNPRHKITKRGQNVTFRCDPISEHNRLYWYRQTLGQGPEFLTYFQNEAQLEKSRLLSDRFSAERPKGSFSTLEIQRTEQGDSAMYLCALPGGPHNEQFFGPGTRLTVL.

The rearrangement links TRBV12-3 or TRBV12-4 to TRBJ2-7, with TRBD2 as a possible D gene (6 bases). The V gene lost 4 bases and the J gene lost 6 bases, with 13 bases spanning the gap. The CDR3 spans 13 residues. This chain's CDR3 is CASSYRLESEQYF. CDR3 DNA sequence: TGTGCCAGCAGTTACCGACTAGAAAGCGAGCAGTACTTC.

The chain combines TRBV20-1 with TRBJ2-4, with D perhaps TRBD2 (6 bases). The J call is in doubt because the DNA end fits TRBJ2-7 better. This CDR3 has 11 residues. Germline V gives CDR1 DFQATT, CDR2 SNEGSKA (reference sequence). This CDR3 is CSASGGLEQYF. The DNA of the CDR3 is TGCAGTGCTAGTGGAGGGCTCGAGCAGTACTTC.

As regards this clonotype: Being one base from a much bigger clone, this may be a read error. The V gene is TRBV6-5, the J gene TRBJ1-2, with TRBD1 matching over 7 bases. This CDR3 has 14 amino acids. V was pared by 10 bases and J by 8 bases, with 16 bases of the junction left unmatched. Germline V gene sequence: CDR1 MNHEY, CDR2 SVGAGI. The DNA for the CDR3 is TGTGCCACCGGACGGAGACAGGGATTTCACGGCTACACCTTC. Its protein is CATGRRQGFHGYTF.

There are a few counts of this clonotype. This CDR3 is CASSLHRDTEQYF. Here the CDR3 DNA reads TGTGCCAGCAGCCTTCACCGTGACACCGAGCAGTACTTC. V and J are TRBV7-3 and TRBJ2-7; no definite D call. The CDR3 sequence is 13 residues long. V was shortened by 5 bases and J by 6 bases, with 14 bases between the two germline ends. The germline V gene has CDR1 SGHTA and CDR2 FQGTGA.

The J gene is TRBJ1-2, the V gene TRBV25-1; 10 bases line up with TRBD1. J lost 4 bases, V lost 5 bases, and 16 bases had no gene match. Germline CDR1 and CDR2: MGHDK and SYGVNS. This CDR3 has 18 residues. CDR3 nucleotide sequence: TGTGCCAGCAGTAACCCCGGGACAGGGGACCTTGAGGGCTATGGCTACACCTTC. Protein sequence: CASSNPGTGDLEGYGYTF.

About this clonotype itself: A much larger clone sits a single nucleotide away, making a read error possible. In this CDR3 the conserved last residue, phenylalanine or tryptophan, is missing, so a read error is likely. The V call is TRBV12-3 or TRBV12-4, the J call TRBJ2-7, with D uncertain. Trimming took 4 bases from V and 2 from J, leaving 12 bases between them. This CDR3 has 14 amino acids. The CDR3 reads CASSSQDGPYEQYL. The CDR3 nucleotides are TGTGCCAGCAGTTCCCAAGATGGCCCCTACGAGCAGTACCTC.

This clonotype appeared a single time. The chain couples TRBV24-1 to TRBJ1-2, with no clear D. Germline CDR1 and CDR2: KGHDR and SFDVKD. The CDR3 contains 11 residues. V was trimmed by 4 bases and J by 8 bases, leaving 7 bases between them. Here the CDR3 DNA reads TGTGCCACCAGTGACCCTATAGGCTACACCTTC. This encodes CATSDPIGYTF.

The CDR3 nucleotides read TGTGCCAGCAGGGTTACGATGACGTACGGTTACACCTTC. Its translation is CASRVTMTYGYTF. This rearrangement joins TRBV28 to TRBJ1-2; D call uncertain. V was trimmed by 6 bases and J by 11 bases, leaving 19 bases between them. The CDR3 is 13 amino acids. Germline V gene sequence: CDR1 MDHEN, CDR2 SYDVKM.

This chain links TRBV7-2 with TRBJ2-5; D is perhaps TRBD1 (5 bases). Germline loops: CDR1 SGHTA, CDR2 FQGNSA. V lost 0 bases, J lost 5 bases, and 13 bases lay in between. This CDR3 has 15 residues. The CDR3 loop reads CASSLALYQGETQYF. DNA of the CDR3: TGTGCCAGCAGCTTAGCCCTCTACCAGGGTGAGACCCAGTACTTC.

This clonotype was detected only once. CDR3 DNA sequence: TGTGCCAGCAGCTTAGCGGCCTCTTCCTACGTGCAGTACTTC. Protein sequence: CASSLAASSYVQYF. The rearrangement links TRBV7-8 to TRBJ2-5; D is undetermined. The V gene lost 0 bases and the J gene lost 11 bases, with 16 bases spanning the gap. This CDR3 is built from 14 residues. The germline V gene encodes CDR1 SGHVS and CDR2 FQNEAQ.

This clonotype has ten or more counts. J is TRBJ2-5 and V is TRBV4-1, with D perhaps TRBD1 (6 bases). V lost 0 bases and J lost 5, with 10 bases in between. Germline lookup yields CDR1 MGHRA and CDR2 YSYEKL. CDR3 length: 14 amino acids. Here the CDR3 DNA reads TGCGCCAGCAGCCAAGAGGGGGCCGGTGAGACCCAGTACTTC. Amino acid sequence: CASSQEGAGETQYF.

This clonotype has just a few counts. The rearrangement uses TRBV5-5 and TRBJ2-5; 11 bases map to TRBD1. The CDR3 is made up of 16 amino acids. The germline V gene encodes CDR1 SGHKS and CDR2 YYEKEE (reference sequence). The ends lost 3 bases at V and 0 bases at J; junction bases unmatched: 4. The CDR3 reads CASSSRTGGYQETQYF. The CDR3 DNA sequence: TGTGCCAGCAGCTCCCGGACAGGGGGCTACCAAGAGACCCAGTACTTC.

The CDR3 coding sequence is TGTGCCAGCAGCTTACGCCGCGCTTCCGATGAGCAGTTCTTC. It is translated as CASSLRRASDEQFF. The rearrangement uses TRBV5-4 and TRBJ2-1; D is unclear. V gave up 2 bases and J gave up 8 bases, with 14 bases separating them. Germline CDR1 reads SGHNT; CDR2 reads YYREEE (reference sequence). The CDR3 is made up of 14 amino acids.

The chain links TRBV5-5 to TRBJ1-5, with D perhaps TRBD1 (6 bases). Germline values: CDR1 SGHKS, CDR2 YYEKEE (reference sequence). The length of the CDR3 is 15 residues. Trimming pared 0 bases from V and 6 bases from J, leaving 13 bases between. The CDR3 region has the DNA TGTGCCAGCAGCTTGGGGGGGCCTAGGGGTCAGCCCCAGCATTTT. It specifies CASSLGGPRGQPQHF.

This clonotype was seen many times. The genes are TRBV10-3 and TRBJ2-7, with 8 positions matching TRBD2. CDR1 is ENHRY, CDR2 SYGVKD, per germline. The CDR3 runs 12 residues. Losses at the gene ends were 11 bases for V and 6 bases for J; bases not matched to a gene: 9. The CDR3 DNA reads TGTGCCGCTCGCGGTACTAGCGGCGAGCAGTACTTC. As protein: CAARGTSGEQYF.

Note on this clonotype: This may be a read error, as it is one base from a much larger clone. The rearrangement links TRBV5-6 to TRBJ2-1, with 8 bases aligning to TRBD1. The DNA end is more similar to TRBJ2-7, so the J call may be wrong. This CDR3 spans 14 amino acids. Per the germline V gene, CDR1 is SGHDT and CDR2 is YYEEEE. The CDR3 loop is CASSWGQAVNEQYF. Written as DNA, the CDR3 is TGTGCCAGCAGCTGGGGACAGGCTGTAAATGAGCAGTACTTC.

CDR3 nucleotides: TGTGCCAGCGGGAGCGGCAGCGCGAACACCGGGGAGCTGTTTTTT. Its translation: CASGSGSANTGELFF. The chain links TRBV28 to TRBJ2-2; tentative D call: TRBD2 (5 bases). This CDR3 contains 15 residues. Per germline, CDR1 MDHEN and CDR2 SYDVKM. V lost 8 bases and J 0 bases, leaving 13 bases between the germline ends.

The J gene is TRBJ2-3, the V gene TRBV6-2 or TRBV6-3, with 9 positions matching TRBD2. Trimming took 6 bases from V and 4 from J; bases not matched to a gene: 5. CDR3 size: 14 residues. CDR1 is MNHEY and CDR2 is SVGEGT in the germline V gene. The CDR3 loop reads CASRRSGRPDTQYF. CDR3 nucleotide sequence: TGTGCCAGCAGGCGGAGCGGGAGGCCAGATACGCAGTATTTT.

This clonotype was seen only once. The chain links TRBV30 to TRBJ2-6; D uncertain. V lost 0 bases to trimming and J lost 4 bases, with 4 bases between them. Germline V lookup: CDR1 GTSNPN, CDR2 SVGIG (reference sequence). The CDR3 totals 13 residues. The DNA for the CDR3 is TGTGCCTGGAGTGTACGGGGGGCCAACGTCCTGACTTTC. Its protein is CAWSVRGANVLTF.

This clonotype was counted between two and nine times. V is TRBV24-1 and J is TRBJ1-5; D not certain. The CDR3 is 13 amino acids. With 4 bases removed from V and 1 base from J, the gap between germline ends came to 4 bases. The germline gives CDR1 KGHDR, CDR2 SFDVKD. CDR3 nucleotide sequence: TGTGCCACCAGTGACCCCAGCAATCAGCCCCAGCATTTT. Translation gives CATSDPSNQPQHF.